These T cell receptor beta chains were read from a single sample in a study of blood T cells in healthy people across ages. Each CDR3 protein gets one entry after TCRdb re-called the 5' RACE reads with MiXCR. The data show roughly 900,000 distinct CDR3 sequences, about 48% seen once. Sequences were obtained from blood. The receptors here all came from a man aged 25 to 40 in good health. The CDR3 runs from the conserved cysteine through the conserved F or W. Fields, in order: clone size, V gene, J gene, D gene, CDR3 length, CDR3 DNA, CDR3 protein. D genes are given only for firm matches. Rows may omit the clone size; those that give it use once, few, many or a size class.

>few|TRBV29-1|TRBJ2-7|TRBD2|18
TGCAGCGTTGAAGATCCGGTTCTAGGGCGGGGGAGCTCCTACGAGCAGTACTTC
CSVEDPVLGRGSSYEQYF
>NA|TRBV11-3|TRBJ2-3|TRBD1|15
TGTGCCAGCAGCATAGGGACAGGGAGGGCAGATACGCAGTATTTT
CASSIGTGRADTQYF
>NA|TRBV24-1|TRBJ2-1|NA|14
TGTGCCACCAGCCCGAGGAGCTTCTACAATGAGCAGTTCTTC
CATSPRSFYNEQFF
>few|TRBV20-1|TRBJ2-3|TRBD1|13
TGCAGTGCTCCAGAGGGGGCCACAGATACGCAGTATTTT
CSAPEGATDTQYF
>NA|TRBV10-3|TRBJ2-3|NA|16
TGTGCCATCAGTGGGTCGGCTCAAGCTAGCACAGATACGCAGTATTTT
CAISGSAQASTDTQYF
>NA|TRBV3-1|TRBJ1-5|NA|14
TGTGCCAGCAGCCAAGGATCAGGGAGTCGGCCCCAGCATTTT
CASSQGSGSRPQHF
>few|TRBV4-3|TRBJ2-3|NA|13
TGCGCCAGCGGTCAAGAAGGCACAGATACGCAGTATTTT
CASGQEGTDTQYF
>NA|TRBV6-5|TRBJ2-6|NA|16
TGTGCCAGCAGTTATGATACGGGCTCTGGGGCCAACGTCCTGACTTTC
CASSYDTGSGANVLTF
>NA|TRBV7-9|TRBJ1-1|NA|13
TGTGCCAGCAGCCCTCCGGGGGCGGCGGAAGCTTTCTTT
CASSPPGAAEAFF
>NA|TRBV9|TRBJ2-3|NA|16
TGTGCCAGCAGCGTAGAGGCAGGCCCCGGCACAGATACGCAGTATTTT
CASSVEAGPGTDTQYF
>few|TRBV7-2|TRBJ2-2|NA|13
TGTGCCAGCAGCTTAGAGGGACCTGGGGAGCTGTTTTTT
CASSLEGPGELFF
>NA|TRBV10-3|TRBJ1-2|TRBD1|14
TGTGCCATCACTTTTGGACAGGGGAACTATGGCTACACCTTC
CAITFGQGNYGYTF
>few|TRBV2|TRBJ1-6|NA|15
TGTGCCAGCAGGGCAGGAGGAGGTCGGAATTCACCCCTCCACTTT
CASRAGGGRNSPLHF
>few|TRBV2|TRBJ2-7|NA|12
TGTGCCGGGCGGGACTTAGACTACGAGCAGTACTTC
CAGRDLDYEQYF
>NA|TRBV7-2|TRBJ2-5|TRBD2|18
TGTGCCAGCAGCTACCAGACTCGAGCGGGGGGCCCTAAAGAGACCCAGTACTTC
CASSYQTRAGGPKETQYF
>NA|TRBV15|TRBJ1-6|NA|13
TGTGCCACCAGCAGAGAGATAAATTCACCCCTCCACTTT
CATSREINSPLHF
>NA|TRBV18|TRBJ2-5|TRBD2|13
TGTGCCAGCTCGTCTAGCGGGGAAGAGACCCAGTACTTC
CASSSSGEETQYF
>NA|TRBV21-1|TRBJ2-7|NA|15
TGTGCCAGCAGCAAGGAGTACAGACGCTCCTACGAGCAGTACTTC
CASSKEYRRSYEQYF
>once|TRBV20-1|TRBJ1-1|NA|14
TGCAGTGCTAGAACTGGGACCACTAACACTGAAGCTTTCTTT
CSARTGTTNTEAFF
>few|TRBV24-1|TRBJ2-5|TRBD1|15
TGTGCCACCAGTGACATCGGGACAGAGGAAGAGACCCAGTACTTC
CATSDIGTEEETQYF
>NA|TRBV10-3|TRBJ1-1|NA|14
TGTGCCATCAGTGAGTCGGGGGGGTGGAATGAAGCTTTCTTT
CAISESGGWNEAFF
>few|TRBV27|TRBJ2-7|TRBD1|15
TGTGCCAGCACACAAAACCGGGACAGACCCTACGAGCAGTACTTC
CASTQNRDRPYEQYF
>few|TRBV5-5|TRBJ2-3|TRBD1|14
TGTGCCAGCAGCTTGCAACAGGGGGGTGATACGCAGTATTTT
CASSLQQGGDTQYF
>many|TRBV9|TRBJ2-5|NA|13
TGTGCCAGCAGCGGAAGTTCTCAAGAGACCCAGTACTTC
CASSGSSQETQYF
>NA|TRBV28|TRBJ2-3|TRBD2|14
TGTGCCAGCAAACTAGCGTGGGGGACAGATACGCAGTATTTT
CASKLAWGTDTQYF
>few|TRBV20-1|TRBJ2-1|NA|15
TGCAGTGCTAGAACCGGGACTGGATCCTACAATGAGCAGTTCTTC
CSARTGTGSYNEQFF
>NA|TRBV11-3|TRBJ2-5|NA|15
TGTGCCAGCAGCTTAGCGAGGGACCACCAAGAGACCCAGTACTTC
CASSLARDHQETQYF
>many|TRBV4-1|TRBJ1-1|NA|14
TGCGCCAGCAGCCAAGTAGAGGCTAACACTGAAGCTTTCTTT
CASSQVEANTEAFF
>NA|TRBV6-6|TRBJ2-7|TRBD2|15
TGTGCCAGCGGTTACAGCACTAGCGGGGGCCTCGAGCAGTACTTC
CASGYSTSGGLEQYF
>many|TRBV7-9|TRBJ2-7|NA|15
TGTGCCAGCGTTCCCAGAGGGGGTTTGATGAACGAGCAGTACTTC
CASVPRGGLMNEQYF
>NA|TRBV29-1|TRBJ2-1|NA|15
TGCAGCGTTGAAGCTATCGGGAGCTCCTACAATGAGCAGTTCTTC
CSVEAIGSSYNEQFF
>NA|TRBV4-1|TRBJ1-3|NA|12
TGCGCCAGCAAAGCGCCAGGAAACACCATATATTTT
CASKAPGNTIYF